Below, 32 T cell receptor beta chains from the same sample are listed, as sequenced in a study of cytomegalovirus exposure and HLA in healthy donors. PCR amplification relied on 60 Vbeta primers (plus 13 Jbeta primers). TCRdb keeps only in-frame clones here, not all; method: immunoSEQ multiplex PCR. This sample has approximately 120,000 clones, with 81% found just once. Sequencing was done on a sample of PBMCs. All receptors come from a woman in her twenties or thirties in good health and CMV-seronegative.

The CDR3 loop reads CATSRVGQDEYGYTF. The CDR3 DNA follows: TGTGCCACCAGCAGAGTGGGGCAGGACGAGTATGGCTACACCTTC. J is TRBJ1-2 and V is TRBV15, with D perhaps TRBD1 (5 bases). Trimming stripped 1 base from V and 5 bases from J, with 14 bases between. This CDR3 has 15 residues. CDR1 is LNHNV, CDR2 YYDKDF, per germline (reference sequence).

J is TRBJ2-5 and V is TRBV5-4, with D perhaps matching TRBD1 (6 bases). Trimming stripped 7 bases from V and 9 bases from J, with 16 bases between. Germline V gene data show CDR1 as SGHNT and CDR2 as YYREEE (reference sequence). CDR3 length: 12 residues. The CDR3 here is CASGRAYRAQYF. The CDR3 DNA reads as TGTGCCAGCGGAAGAGCCTACAGGGCCCAGTACTTC.

Concerning this clone: The sample has other DNA sequences that encode this CDR3 too. The chain recombines TRBV5-4 with TRBJ2-7, with D possibly matching TRBD1 (5 bases). Deletions cut 4 bases from V and 7 bases from J, with 15 bases between. The germline V gene encodes CDR1 SGHNT and CDR2 YYREEE (reference sequence). The CDR3 is 13 residues long. CDR3 bases: TGTGCCAGCAGCCCTAGGGGTAGCAATGAGCAGTACTTC. Its protein product is CASSPRGSNEQYF.

The chain employs TRBV18 and TRBJ1-1; D is possibly TRBD1 (5 bases). Germline V lookup: CDR1 KGHSH, CDR2 LQKENI. Deletions cut 3 bases from V and 0 bases from J, with 11 bases between. The CDR3 totals 15 residues. CDR3 loop: CASSPTAGLNTEAFF. CDR3 DNA sequence: TGTGCCAGCTCACCTACCGCGGGACTGAACACTGAAGCTTTCTTT.

The CDR3, as DNA: TGTGCCAGCAGCTTAGCGGGAGGGATGAACACCGGGGAGCTGTTTTTT. Amino acids: CASSLAGGMNTGELFF. This sequence joins TRBV7-9 and TRBJ2-2; 7 positions match TRBD2. Germline CDR1 SEHNR, CDR2 FQNEAQ (reference sequence). V gave up 0 bases and J gave up 1 base; unmatched junction bases: 2. The CDR3 has 16 amino acids.

The rearrangement joins TRBV5-1 to TRBJ2-7; no clear D gene. Germline lookup yields CDR1 SGHRS and CDR2 YFSETQ. The length of the CDR3 is 13 residues. Trimming took off 0 bases at V and 3 bases at J, with 7 bases between the two ends. CDR3 in amino acids: CASSLGALYEQYF. DNA for the CDR3: TGCGCCAGCAGCTTGGGGGCCCTCTACGAGCAGTACTTC.

This clone was detected only once. This chain connects TRBV2 to TRBJ2-3; a weak D match, TRBD2 (5 bases). The CDR3 consists of 14 residues. CDR1 is SNHLY, CDR2 FYNNEI, per germline. V lost 8 bases to trimming and J lost 2 bases, with 14 bases between them. In DNA form, the CDR3 reads TGTGCCAGCTCAGCGGCCCCTTCCACAGATACGCAGTATTTT. Translating gives CASSAAPSTDTQYF.

The chain's CDR3 is CAISEESRGLPLHF. In DNA form, the CDR3 reads TGTGCCATCAGTGAGGAGAGCAGGGGGCTACCCCTCCACTTT. The rearrangement links TRBV10-3 to TRBJ1-6; 8 nucleotides match TRBD1. CDR1 is ENHRY, CDR2 SYGVKD, per germline. This CDR3 is built from 14 residues. V lost 2 bases and J lost 12; bases outside the gene matches: 6.

The rearrangement links TRBV4-2 to TRBJ2-3; 9 nucleotides agree with TRBD2. The germline gives CDR1 LGHNA, CDR2 YNFKEQ. The J segment lost 3 bases and the V segment lost 1 base, leaving 8 bases of the junction unmatched. The length of the CDR3 is 17 residues. CDR3 sequence (DNA): TGTGCCAGCAGCCAAGGACTGGCTAGCGGGGCGACAGATACGCAGTATTTT. Protein: CASSQGLASGATDTQYF.

CDR3 loop: CATSRDPGQGADTQYF. The CDR3 coding sequence is TGTGCCACCAGCAGAGATCCCGGACAGGGGGCAGATACGCAGTATTTT. The rearrangement uses TRBV15 and TRBJ2-3; 10 positions agree with TRBD1. The trim removed 0 bases at V and 4 bases at J, leaving 4 bases unmatched. Germline loops: CDR1 LNHNV, CDR2 YYDKDF (reference sequence). The CDR3 sequence is 16 residues long.

The chain couples TRBV6-4 to TRBJ1-2; D is unclear. This CDR3 has 13 residues. Per the germline V gene, CDR1 is MRHNA and CDR2 is SNTAGT. Trimming left V 10 bases short and J 7 bases short, with 19 bases between. The CDR3 sequence is CATFSTAGGGYTF. The DNA for the CDR3 is TGTGCCACGTTCTCGACCGCCGGCGGTGGCTACACCTTC.

This clone was seen once. This rearrangement joins TRBV19 to TRBJ2-2, with 7 bases lining up with TRBD1. The CDR3 consists of 16 residues. Per the germline V gene, CDR1 is LNHDA and CDR2 is SQIVND (reference sequence). J gave up 2 bases and V 5 bases, and 8 bases lay outside the gene matches. The chain's CDR3 is CASSEGAHLNTGELFF. The DNA of the CDR3 is TGTGCCAGTAGTGAGGGGGCTCATCTAAACACCGGGGAGCTGTTTTTT.

This sequence joins TRBV2 and TRBJ2-7, with TRBD2 matching 7 bases. Germline trimming cut 1 base from V and 4 bases from J; bases unmatched to any gene: 7. Looked up from germline, CDR1 is SNHLY and CDR2 is FYNNEI. This CDR3 region has 15 residues. The CDR3 is CASSEDPSGSYEQYF. DNA of the CDR3: TGTGCCAGCAGTGAAGACCCTAGCGGTAGTTACGAGCAGTACTTC.

This chain links TRBV15 with TRBJ2-7; maybe TRBD1 (6 bases). This CDR3 is 16 amino acids long. The V end lost 0 bases, the J end lost 0 bases, and 12 bases lay between the germline ends. In germline, CDR1 is LNHNV, CDR2 YYDKDF (reference sequence). The CDR3 bases are TGTGCCACCAGCAGAGAATGGACAGCATTCTCCTACGAGCAGTACTTC. Its translation: CATSREWTAFSYEQYF. The full variable domain, with the rest looked up from reference TRBV15 and TRBJ2-7, is DAMVIQNPRYQVTQFGKPVTLSCSQTLNHNVMYWYQQKSSQAPKLLFHYYDKDFNNEADTPDNFQSRRPNTSFCFLDIRSPGLGDTAMYLCATSREWTAFSYEQYFGPGTRLTVT.

The table lists this clone with a few counts. The chain links TRBV2 to TRBJ2-2, with D unclear. The CDR3 is made up of 16 amino acids. The germline V gene encodes CDR1 SNHLY and CDR2 FYNNEI. V lost 8 bases, J lost 3 bases, and 19 bases lay in between. DNA of the CDR3: TGTGCCAGCCTCTCTGGAGTAGGAATTGACACCGGGGAGCTGTTTTTT. It codes for CASLSGVGIDTGELFF.

The rearrangement joins TRBV30 to TRBJ1-2; no definite D call. The germline V gene has CDR1 GTSNPN and CDR2 SVGIG (reference sequence). Trimming stripped 0 bases from V and 0 bases from J, with 8 bases between. The CDR3 sequence is 14 residues long. The CDR3 sequence is CAWSVQLANYGYTF. The CDR3 nucleotides read TGTGCCTGGAGTGTACAACTAGCTAACTATGGCTACACCTTC.

The chain carries TRBV9 and TRBJ1-2; D perhaps matches TRBD1 (5 bases). CDR1 and CDR2 from the germline V gene are SGDLS and YYNGEE. This CDR3 region has 14 residues. V lost 0 bases and J lost 2, with 8 bases in between. The CDR3 coding sequence is TGTGCCAGCAGCGTAGGGGGCCTCAACTATGGCTACACCTTC. It codes for CASSVGGLNYGYTF.

The chain recombines TRBV28 with TRBJ2-5, with 10 nucleotides matching TRBD1. Germline lookup yields CDR1 MDHEN and CDR2 SYDVKM. The length of the CDR3 is 15 residues. V shed 5 bases, J shed 4 bases, and the junction held 7 bases outside the gene matches. DNA of the CDR3: TGTGCCAGCAGTGTGGACAGGGGGGCTCGAGAGACCCAGTACTTC. Translation: CASSVDRGARETQYF.

The chain recombines TRBV19 with TRBJ2-7; TRBD2 matches at 16 bases. Germline V CDR1 and CDR2: LNHDA, SQIVND (reference sequence). This CDR3 spans 18 amino acids. The trim removed 6 bases at V and 6 bases at J, leaving 14 bases unmatched. As DNA, the CDR3 is TGTGCCAGTAGCGCGGGACTAGCGGGAGGGCGGTCGATCCGCGAGCAGTACTTC. Translation gives CASSAGLAGGRSIREQYF.

Concerning this clone itself: This could be a read error, since a much larger clone is one nucleotide away. Other DNA sequences in this specimen translate into the identical CDR3. V is TRBV19 and J is TRBJ2-7; no definite D call. From germline, CDR1 is LNHDA and CDR2 SQIVND (reference sequence). The CDR3 runs 16 residues. The germline V and J ends were trimmed by 2 bases and 2 bases, with 16 bases remaining between them. CDR3: CASSIRAAGGTYEQYF. CDR3 bases: TGTGCCAGTAGTATAAGAGCTGCCGGCGGAACCTACGAGCAGTACTTC.

V is TRBV5-4 and J is TRBJ2-2; 11 bases agree with TRBD1. The CDR3 contains 15 residues. V dropped 2 bases and J dropped 7; count of bases not matched to a gene: 4. The germline V gene encodes CDR1 SGHNT and CDR2 YYREEE (reference sequence). CDR3: CASSFGQGAYGELFF. The CDR3, as DNA: TGTGCCAGCAGCTTCGGACAGGGGGCGTACGGGGAGCTGTTTTTT.

This CDR3 is CASSQDRSEAFF. In DNA, the CDR3 is TGTGCCAGCAGCCAAGATAGGAGTGAAGCTTTCTTT. The rearrangement links TRBV4-2 to TRBJ1-1, with D uncertain. CDR3 length: 12 residues. The germline V gene has CDR1 LGHNA and CDR2 YNFKEQ. V was pared by 0 bases and J by 7 bases, with 6 bases between.

A remark on this clone: One end of the junction fails to match germline, which may point to a read error. The chain employs TRBV11-2 and TRBJ2-1; 11 nucleotides line up with TRBD2. The CDR3 spans 15 residues. CDR1 is SGHAT and CDR2 is FQNNGV in the germline V gene. The CDR3 nucleotides are TGTGCCAGCAGGTTAGCGGGAGGGCTCTACAATGAGCAGTTCTTC. This sequence encodes CASRLAGGLYNEQFF.

The rearrangement joins TRBV4-1 to TRBJ2-3, with TRBD2 matching over 7 bases. This CDR3 region has 17 residues. V was clipped by 1 base and J by 2 bases; unmatched bases: 9. In germline, CDR1 is MGHRA, CDR2 YSYEKL. DNA of the CDR3: TGCGCCAGCAGCCAAGTGGTGGCTAGCGGTACCACAGATACGCAGTATTTT. This encodes CASSQVVASGTTDTQYF.

The gene calls are TRBV30 and TRBJ2-6; TRBD2 is a possible D gene (6 bases). CDR3 length: 15 amino acids. Trimming pared 3 bases from V and 0 bases from J, leaving 9 bases between. Germline V CDR1 and CDR2: GTSNPN, SVGIG (reference sequence). The CDR3 bases are TGTGCCTGGAGGCGGGGTCTCTCTGGGGCCAACGTCCTGACTTTC. This gives the protein CAWRRGLSGANVLTF.

The chain joins TRBV30 to TRBJ1-6; D is unclear. Germline V lookup: CDR1 GTSNPN, CDR2 SVGIG (reference sequence). V lost 5 bases and J 8 bases, leaving 13 bases between the germline ends. This CDR3 has 13 residues. This chain's CDR3 is CAWGVQEDSPLHF. DNA of the CDR3: TGTGCCTGGGGGGTCCAGGAGGATTCACCCCTCCACTTT.

This rearrangement joins TRBV9 to TRBJ2-1; D may be TRBD2 (5 bases). CDR1 SGDLS and CDR2 YYNGEE come from the germline V gene. The CDR3 has 15 residues. The V end lost 0 bases, the J end lost 8 bases, and 15 bases lay between the germline ends. Here the CDR3 reads CASSVAGVRTHEQFF. The CDR3 nucleotides are TGTGCCAGCAGCGTAGCCGGGGTCCGGACCCATGAGCAGTTCTTC.

The V gene is TRBV19, the J gene TRBJ1-4; the D gene is possibly TRBD1 (5 bases). The CDR3 is made up of 15 amino acids. V was cut by 8 bases and J by 7 bases, with 20 bases left in between. Germline CDR1 LNHDA, CDR2 SQIVND (reference sequence). The CDR3 reads CASASQTSQGEKLFF. The DNA of the CDR3 is TGTGCCAGTGCCTCCCAGACAAGTCAGGGTGAAAAACTGTTTTTT.

The V call is TRBV29-1, the J call TRBJ1-1, with TRBD1 matching over 8 bases. Germline loops: CDR1 SQVTM, CDR2 ANQGSEA. The CDR3 covers 13 residues. With V trimmed by 4 bases and J by 5 bases, 6 bases remained unmatched. In DNA, the CDR3 is TGCAGCGTTGTAGGACAGGGAGATACTGAAGCTTTCTTT. Its translation is CSVVGQGDTEAFF.

This chain uses TRBV4-1 with TRBJ1-3, with D possibly matching TRBD1 (6 bases). V lost 3 bases and J 4 bases, leaving 16 bases between the germline ends. CDR1 is MGHRA, CDR2 YSYEKL, per germline. This CDR3 contains 16 residues. In DNA form, the CDR3 reads TGCGCCAGCAGCCAGGACGACACAGGGTGGGGAAACACCATATATTTT. This sequence encodes CASSQDDTGWGNTIYF.

The chain recombines TRBV16 with TRBJ1-1, with 7 bases aligning to TRBD1. In germline, CDR1 is KGHSY, CDR2 FQNENV. Trimming took 4 bases from V and 3 from J; bases not matched to a gene: 5. The CDR3 covers 14 residues. This CDR3 is CASSPTRGYTEAFF. The DNA for the CDR3 is TGTGCCAGCAGCCCGACCAGGGGGTACACTGAAGCTTTCTTT.

This clone is a singleton in its sample. The chain carries TRBV9 and TRBJ1-2; 8 bases are a match to TRBD1. Germline V gives CDR1 SGDLS, CDR2 YYNGEE. V lost 0 bases to trimming and J lost 6 bases; unmatched junction nucleotides: 4. This CDR3 has 14 residues. CDR3: CASSVDDRGNGYTF. The DNA for the CDR3 is TGTGCCAGCAGCGTAGACGACAGGGGTAATGGCTACACCTTC.